This T cell receptor (beta chain) was captured in a study of blood T cell repertoires in COVID-19 (dated by TCRdb to about 2020). As for the study more broadly: Collaborator samples came from the United States, Italy and Spain and covered acute and convalescent phases of COVID-19. The material from the prospective study consisted of cDNA or gDNA derived from T cells, B-cell-depleted T cells, or PBMCs. The repertoires were made available in a free public database intended to serve as a resource for research on the immune response to SARS-CoV-2. The samples were drawn from the first 160 participants of the ongoing ImmuneRACE study and from under 1,500 subjects provided by 6 global collaborators. Subjects who had been exposed to COVID-19, were actively infected with it, or had recovered from it provided the deeply sampled blood TCRbeta repertoires that made up the dataset. HLA class I and class II types, where available, came from metadata supplied by the sample provider rather than from assay-based typing. A de-identified subject ID, COVID-19 status, age in years and sex were almost always included in the sample metadata. Study-wide findings and limitations: The quantity of clinical and demographic metadata differed by source and by participant and was supplied without curation.

TCRbeta CDR3 regions were amplified from genomic DNA by means of the immunoSEQ Assay, a bias-controlled multiplex PCR. The paper's data handling went like this. The number of nucleated cells in each sample was estimated by amplification of reference gene primers within the assay. Sequence reads were collapsed and filtered to measure the absolute abundance of every unique TCRbeta CDR3 rearrangement. For each sample, productive Simpson clonality was calculated by taking the square root of Simpson's diversity index across productive rearrangements. This is the immuneACCESS table as TCRdb keeps it, with only in-frame sequences that have V and J called. A part of the clones is gone; compared with another copy, unresolved V genes explain less than half, and the rest is unexplained. Clonal size and the V and J genes are those of that table, whereas D and trimming came from the DNA. The sample has approximately 360,000 clones on record, roughly 80% of them singletons. The ten top clones hold about 4.8% of the sample.

In its sample, this clone was seen once. The clone's antigen remains unknown. No much larger clonotype is one base removed from it; base qualities were not supplied. Participants in the prospective study were enrolled through a virtual design, were aged roughly 18 to 100 years, and lived in 24 United States geographic areas. Cohort assignment in the prospective study relied on participant-reported clinical history from a screening survey and a study questionnaire. Recovered participants in ImmuneRACE Cohort 3 were defined as having two consecutive negative NP/OP PCR tests, clearance from a healthcare professional, or resolution of symptoms. In the prospective study, whole blood, serum and a nasopharyngeal or oropharyngeal swab were collected from each participant by mobile phlebotomists. Participants in the prospective study had the option to provide additional blood draws and questionnaires over a roughly 2-month period. Before DNA extraction, blood samples from the prospective study were shipped at room temperature or frozen.

Reading from cysteine to phenylalanine, the CDR3 counts 14 amino acids. The only DNA kept is the CDR3, 42 bases in frame from the first base. V loses 9 bases, J loses 0 bases, and the germline ends lie 12 bases apart. CDR1 LNHDA and CDR2 SQIVND were looked up in the germline V gene (reference sequence). The receptor was isolated from a woman in her forties or fifties who had recovered from COVID-19. Sequencing input: PBMCs or T cells enriched from blood (not recorded which). Here the chain combines TRBV19 and TRBJ1-5, and possibly TRBD1, on 6 matching bases. The CDR3 region has the sequence CASGRGTSNQPQHF. At the DNA level, the sequence is TGTGCCAGCGGGAGGGGGACTAGCAATCAGCCCCAGCATTTT.